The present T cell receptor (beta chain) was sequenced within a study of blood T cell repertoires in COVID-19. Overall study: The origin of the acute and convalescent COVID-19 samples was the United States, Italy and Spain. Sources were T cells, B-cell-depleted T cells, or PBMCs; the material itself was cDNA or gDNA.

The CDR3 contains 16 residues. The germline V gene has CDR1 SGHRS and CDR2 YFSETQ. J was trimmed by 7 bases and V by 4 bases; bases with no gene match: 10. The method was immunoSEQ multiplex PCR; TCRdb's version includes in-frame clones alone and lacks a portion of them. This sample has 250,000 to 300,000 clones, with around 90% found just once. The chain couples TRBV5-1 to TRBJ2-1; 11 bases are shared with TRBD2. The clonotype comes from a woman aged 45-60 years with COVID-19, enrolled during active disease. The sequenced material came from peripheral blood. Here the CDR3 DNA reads TGCGCCAGCAGCCCAAGACTAGCGGGAAATTATAATGAGCAGTTCTTC. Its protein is CASSPRLAGNYNEQFF.